The entry below gives a single T cell receptor beta chain sequence along with its context. Here immunoSEQ multiplex PCR was the method, and the copy in TCRdb shows in-frame clones only, minus some. The sample has 340,000 or so clones, 93% seen once. The data derive from a study of brain T cells in children with intractable seizures. The germline CDR1 and CDR2 sequences are MNHEY and SVGAGI. This CDR3 comprises 14 residues. V lost 7 bases and J 11 bases, leaving 21 bases between the germline ends. Time point specified: blood from clinic visit 5 months post-surgery; TSC patient then seizure free. Patients received at least one anti-epileptic drug before surgery.

The starting material was peripheral blood, obtained 5 to 6 months after surgery. The receptor comes from a boy younger than two with tuberous sclerosis and intractable seizures. The rearrangement links TRBV6-5 to TRBJ1-5, with a tentative D call TRBD1 (6 bases). CDR3 nucleotides: TGTGCCAGCAACCAAGGGGGGCTTTCGAAGGCCCAGCATTTT. It codes for CASNQGGLSKAQHF.